This TCR beta chain is drawn from a study of chemoradiotherapy in HPV16-positive cancers. Repertoires were generated with immunoSEQ multiplex PCR, while TCRdb's copy carries only in-frame clones and drops some. Of fewer than 30,000 clones listed, around 94% are singletons. As to this clone: The antigen is not known.

The CDR3 is made up of 15 amino acids. J was trimmed by 1 base and V by 1 base; bases with no gene match: 2. The germline gives CDR1 SGHTA, CDR2 FQGTGA. Study-wide results and caveats: Candidate HPV-specific clones and E7-related TCR motifs grew in tumor during treatment.

The receptor's source is a human donor with HPV-associated anogenital cancer. Sampling took place from a patient who underwent chemoradiotherapy. V and J are TRBV7-3 and TRBJ2-5; 8 bases align to TRBD2. CDR3 in amino acids: CASSLSGLAQETQYF. In DNA form, the CDR3 reads TGTGCCAGCAGCTTAAGCGGACTAGCCCAAGAGACCCAGTACTTC. The variable domain in full, completed from reference TRBV7-3 and TRBJ2-5, reads GAGVSQTPSNKVTEKGKYVELRCDPISGHTALYWYRQSLGQGPEFLIYFQGTGAADDSGLPNDRFFAVRPEGSVSTLKIQRTERGDSAVYLCASSLSGLAQETQYFGPGTRLLVL.